This T cell receptor beta chain emerged from a study of tumor-infiltrating lymphocytes in glioblastoma multiforme. General study findings and limits: Clone frequencies may be distorted by unequal TCR transcripts per cell.

Worth noting for this clonotype: Its specificity is not known. Because it lacks the conserved phenylalanine or tryptophan at the end, this CDR3 is likely a read error.

Three nested ARM-PCR rounds with V-beta and C-beta primers built TCRB libraries. TCRdb re-called the multiplex PCR reads through MiXCR, storing one row per CDR3 protein. The table includes about 11,000 distinct CDR3 sequences, about 72% detected once. The CDR3 runs to 16 residues. Germline V gives CDR1 MGHRA, CDR2 YSYEKL. This TCR was sampled from a male donor with glioblastoma. The source material was brain tumor tissue. The J gene is TRBJ2-7, the V gene TRBV4-1; the D gene is possibly TRBD2 (5 bases). The CDR3 nucleotides read TGTGCCGGCAGCCAAGATCGAGCTAGCAGATCCTACGAGCAGTACTTA. This translates into CAGSQDRASRSYEQYL.